Shown below are 30 T cell receptor beta chains from a single sample sequenced in a study of OX40 agonist ivuxolimab in advanced cancers. Sequencing was performed with immunoSEQ multiplex PCR; in TCRdb, only in-frame clones are kept and a portion is missing. Of some 45,000 clones listed, 89% were seen once; the top ten hold about 16%. The sequencing used CD4+ or CD8+ T cells sorted from blood, collected in a trial of the OX40 agonist ivuxolimab. The receptors derive from an adult with an advanced solid tumor such as melanoma, head and neck, liver or kidney cancer.

The rearrangement joins TRBV7-2 to TRBJ2-4; 11 bases agree with TRBD2. The CDR3 contains 19 residues. Per germline, CDR1 SGHTA and CDR2 FQGNSA. The junction had 13 bases not matched to a gene; V was cut back by 5 bases and J by 1 base. DNA of the CDR3: TGTGCCAGCAGCCCCCCGGGACTAGCGGCCTATTTCGCCAAAAACATTCAGTACTTC. Translating it yields CASSPPGLAAYFAKNIQYF.

The CDR3 DNA sequence: TGTGCCAGCAGTTTAGGAACAGGGAGAGGCTATGGCTACACCTTC. Its translation: CASSLGTGRGYGYTF. The chain couples TRBV27 to TRBJ1-2; D might be TRBD1 (6 bases). The CDR3 sequence is 15 residues long. Trimming cost V 2 bases and J 4 bases, with 14 bases left between them. Germline CDR1 reads MNHEY; CDR2 reads SMNVEV (reference sequence).

The rearrangement links TRBV7-9 to TRBJ2-2, with no clear D. The V end was cut by 1 base, the J end by 4 bases, with 7 bases between. Germline V gives CDR1 SEHNR, CDR2 FQNEAQ (reference sequence). This CDR3 region has 14 residues. The CDR3 nucleotides read TGTGCCAGCAGCTTAGTGGCAGCCACCGGGGAGCTGTTTTTT. As protein: CASSLVAATGELFF.

This chain links TRBV7-9 with TRBJ2-7, with TRBD1 identical over 8 bases. Germline trimming cut 4 bases from V and 6 bases from J; bases unmatched to any gene: 14. Germline CDR1 reads SEHNR; CDR2 reads FQNEAQ (reference sequence). This CDR3 contains 16 residues. CDR3 DNA: TGTGCCAGCAGCTCGTCAGGGGGCGCAAATCGGATCGAGCAGTACTTC. It yields the protein CASSSSGGANRIEQYF.

This CDR3 is CASGFHLGSYGETQYF. CDR3 sequence (DNA): TGTGCTAGTGGTTTCCATCTGGGATCCTACGGGGAGACCCAGTACTTC. This sequence joins TRBV12-5 and TRBJ2-5; D remains ambiguous. This CDR3 spans 16 amino acids. Germline CDR1 reads LGHNT; CDR2 reads FRNRAP. The V end lost 3 bases, the J end lost 5 bases, and 19 bases lay between the germline ends. The full variable domain, rest sourced from reference TRBV12-5 and TRBJ2-5, is DARVTQTPRHKVTEMGQEVTMRCQPILGHNTVFWYRQTMMQGLELLAYFRNRAPLDDSGMPKDRFSAEMPDATLATLKIQPSEPRDSAVYFCASGFHLGSYGETQYFGPGTRLLVL.

This chain connects TRBV11-2 to TRBJ1-2; possibly TRBD1 for D (6 bases). Germline V gene lookup returns CDR1 SGHAT and CDR2 FQNNGV. The CDR3 is 12 residues long. With 1 base removed from V and 6 bases from J, the gap between germline ends came to 6 bases. CDR3 sequence (DNA): TGTGCCAGCAGCTTAGCAGGGGATGGCTACACCTTC. Amino acid sequence: CASSLAGDGYTF. The whole variable domain, remainder taken from reference TRBV11-2 and TRBJ1-2, is EAGVAQSPRYKIIEKRQSVAFWCNPISGHATLYWYQQILGQGPKLLIQFQNNGVVDDSQLPKDRFSAERLKGVDSTLKIQPAKLEDSAVYLCASSLAGDGYTFGSGTRLTVV.

The V gene is TRBV15, the J gene TRBJ2-7, with D possibly being TRBD2 (5 bases). This CDR3 is 13 amino acids long. In germline, CDR1 is LNHNV, CDR2 YYDKDF (reference sequence). V shed 4 bases and J shed 2 bases, with 9 bases lying between them. The CDR3 region has the DNA TGTGCCACCAGCATCGACGGGACCTACGAGCAGTACTTC. Its translation is CATSIDGTYEQYF.

The rearrangement links TRBV19 to TRBJ1-1, with unresolved D. The ends were cut back, 5 bases at V and 3 bases at J, with 10 bases in the middle. The CDR3 has 13 amino acids. Germline values: CDR1 LNHDA, CDR2 SQIVND (reference sequence). CDR3 sequence reads: CASSVYGDTEAFF. For the CDR3, the DNA is TGTGCCAGTAGTGTTTATGGGGACACTGAAGCTTTCTTT. Looking up the rest from reference TRBV19 and TRBJ1-1 gives the full variable domain: DGGITQSPKYLFRKEGQNVTLSCEQNLNHDAMYWYRQDPGQGLRLIYYSQIVNDFQKGDIAEGYSVSREKKESFPLTVTSAQKNPTAFYLCASSVYGDTEAFFGQGTRLTVV.

The chain recombines TRBV19 with TRBJ2-3; D possibly uses TRBD1 or TRBD2 (5 bases each). Germline CDR1 and CDR2: LNHDA and SQIVND (reference sequence). This CDR3 region has 16 residues. With 4 bases removed from V and 3 bases from J, the gap between germline ends came to 17 bases. The CDR3 nucleotides are TGTGCCAGTAGTAGAGGGACCCCCCGAAGGACAGATACGCAGTATTTT. It translates to CASSRGTPRRTDTQYF.

This chain uses TRBV12-5 with TRBJ1-1, with D possibly TRBD1 on 5 matching bases. Trimming stripped 4 bases from V and 0 bases from J, with 18 bases between. The CDR3 runs to 17 residues. Germline V gene data show CDR1 as LGHNT and CDR2 as FRNRAP. CDR3 nucleotides: TGTGCTAGTGGTTCCCCCTTGGGGGAGAATTTGAACACTGAAGCTTTCTTT. Translation gives CASGSPLGENLNTEAFF.

This chain links TRBV27 with TRBJ2-7; possibly TRBD2 for D (6 bases). Germline loops: CDR1 MNHEY, CDR2 SMNVEV (reference sequence). Trimming took off 6 bases at V and 2 bases at J, with 11 bases between the two ends. The CDR3 spans 13 residues. CDR3 sequence: CASRTGVTYEQYF. CDR3 bases: TGTGCCAGCAGAACGGGAGTTACCTACGAGCAGTACTTC.

In the case of this clone: The sample holds other DNA sequences that translate to the same CDR3. V usage is TRBV27 and J usage is TRBJ2-3; D gene ambiguous. The CDR3 contains 12 residues. V lost 2 bases and J 6 bases, leaving 6 bases between the germline ends. Germline values: CDR1 MNHEY, CDR2 SMNVEV (reference sequence). The DNA for the CDR3 is TGTGCCAGCAGTTTAATAGGGGATACGCAGTATTTT. As protein: CASSLIGDTQYF.

V gene TRBV5-4 combines with J gene TRBJ2-2, with no clear D. CDR3 size: 12 residues. V dropped 4 bases and J dropped 5 bases, with 6 bases sitting between them. Germline V CDR1 and CDR2: SGHNT, YYREEE (reference sequence). CDR3 sequence (DNA): TGTGCCAGCAGCCGCGGAACCGGGGAGCTGTTTTTT. Its translation: CASSRGTGELFF.

The rearrangement uses TRBV4-1 and TRBJ1-1, with D possibly being TRBD1 (5 bases). Germline CDR1 reads MGHRA; CDR2 reads YSYEKL. V dropped 1 base and J dropped 7 bases, with 10 bases sitting between them. The CDR3 is made up of 13 amino acids. The CDR3 coding sequence is TGCGCCAGCAGCCAAGCATGGGGCGATGAAGCTTTCTTT. Translating gives CASSQAWGDEAFF.

V is TRBV5-4 and J is TRBJ2-2; no firm D call. The CDR3 covers 13 residues. Germline assignment: CDR1 SGHNT and CDR2 YYREEE (reference sequence). V was shortened by 2 bases and J by 4 bases, with 6 bases between the two germline ends. The CDR3 spells CASSFPPTGELFF. DNA for the CDR3: TGTGCCAGCAGCTTTCCCCCCACCGGGGAGCTGTTTTTT.

The J gene is TRBJ2-7, the V gene TRBV11-2, with TRBD1 as a possible D gene (6 bases). CDR1 SGHAT and CDR2 FQNNGV come from the germline V gene. V lost 4 bases to trimming and J lost 3 bases, with 10 bases between them. The length of the CDR3 is 13 residues. CDR3 sequence reads: CASSWGPSYEQYF. The CDR3 DNA reads as TGTGCCAGCAGCTGGGGGCCTAGCTACGAGCAGTACTTC. Full variable domain (missing parts from reference TRBV11-2 and TRBJ2-7): EAGVAQSPRYKIIEKRQSVAFWCNPISGHATLYWYQQILGQGPKLLIQFQNNGVVDDSQLPKDRFSAERLKGVDSTLKIQPAKLEDSAVYLCASSWGPSYEQYFGPGTRLTVT.

This chain uses TRBV6-5 with TRBJ2-7, with 9 bases lining up with TRBD2. J lost 2 bases, V lost 4 bases, and 6 bases had no gene match. Germline V gene lookup returns CDR1 MNHEY and CDR2 SVGAGI. The CDR3 is 15 amino acids. The CDR3 reads CASSFGTSHTYEQYF. Here the CDR3 DNA reads TGTGCCAGCAGTTTCGGGACTAGCCATACCTACGAGCAGTACTTC.

This clone was recorded only once. The chain carries TRBV5-6 and TRBJ2-7; TRBD2 matches at 8 bases. V lost 2 bases, J lost 0 bases, and 4 bases stayed unmatched. Germline loops: CDR1 SGHDT, CDR2 YYEEEE. CDR3 length: 15 residues. CDR3 sequence: CASSFGGGSSYEQYF. The CDR3 nucleotides are TGTGCCAGCAGCTTTGGCGGGGGGTCCTCCTACGAGCAGTACTTC.

This clone showed up just once. The chain combines TRBV5-1 with TRBJ2-1, with TRBD1 identical over 7 bases. V shed 4 bases and J 2 bases; nucleotides not matched to a gene: 9. From germline, CDR1 is SGHRS and CDR2 YFSETQ. CDR3 length equals 16 residues. CDR3 sequence (DNA): TGCGCCAGCAGCCCAAGGGGGCCCGGGACCTACAATGAGCAGTTCTTC. Encoded protein: CASSPRGPGTYNEQFF.

The J gene is TRBJ2-2, the V gene TRBV7-9, with 10 bases matching TRBD2. Looked up from germline, CDR1 is SEHNR and CDR2 is FQNEAQ (reference sequence). V shed 5 bases, J shed 2 bases, and the junction held 2 bases outside the gene matches. The CDR3 extends over 15 amino acids. CDR3 bases: TGTGCCAGCAGCCGGACTAGCGGAAACACCGGGGAGCTGTTTTTT. Encoded protein: CASSRTSGNTGELFF.

This chain links TRBV6-4 with TRBJ2-7; 7 positions agree with TRBD1. V dropped 2 bases and J dropped 4; count of bases not matched to a gene: 17. This CDR3 spans 18 amino acids. CDR1 and CDR2 (germline): MRHNA, SNTAGT. Here the CDR3 DNA reads TGTGCCAGCAGTGACCCCAGGGTGGTAAGGGGACAGTCTTACGAGCAGTACTTC. Translated, it gives CASSDPRVVRGQSYEQYF.

The chain carries TRBV7-8 and TRBJ1-1, with D perhaps matching TRBD1 (6 bases). The CDR3 runs 15 residues. Trimming cost V 5 bases and J 0 bases, with 13 bases left between them. Germline V gene lookup returns CDR1 SGHVS and CDR2 FQNEAQ. CDR3 nucleotides: TGTGCCAGCAGCCCCCAGGGGCAGATGAACACTGAAGCTTTCTTT. Its translation: CASSPQGQMNTEAFF.

This clone was picked up a small number of times. Other nucleotide sequences in the sample specify the same CDR3. The V call is TRBV27, the J call TRBJ2-7; no definite D call. CDR3 length: 10 amino acids. Looked up from germline, CDR1 is MNHEY and CDR2 is SMNVEV (reference sequence). The ends were cut back, 8 bases at V and 2 bases at J, with 4 bases in the middle. As DNA, the CDR3 is TGTGCCAGCGGTACCTACGAGCAGTACTTC. This encodes CASGTYEQYF.

Only a few counts were recorded for this clone. The chain employs TRBV4-1 and TRBJ2-7; perhaps TRBD1 as D (5 bases). The germline V and J ends were trimmed by 4 bases and 2 bases, with 9 bases remaining between them. The CDR3 contains 13 residues. The germline V gene has CDR1 MGHRA and CDR2 YSYEKL. The DNA for the CDR3 is TGCGCCAGCAGCCCCGGACAAGCCTACGAGCAGTACTTC. Amino acid sequence: CASSPGQAYEQYF.

V and J are TRBV6-4 and TRBJ2-2; TRBD2 might be the D (5 bases). Germline lookup yields CDR1 MRHNA and CDR2 SNTAGT. The V end was cut by 0 bases, the J end by 5 bases, with 7 bases between. This CDR3 has 14 residues. In DNA, the CDR3 is TGTGCCAGCAGTGACTCGCCGGGGACCGGGGAGCTGTTTTTT. This sequence encodes CASSDSPGTGELFF.

The chain joins TRBV27 to TRBJ1-6, with a weak D call TRBD1 (6 bases). This CDR3 has 17 amino acids. The V end was cut by 1 base, the J end by 5 bases, with 15 bases between. In germline, CDR1 is MNHEY, CDR2 SMNVEV (reference sequence). The DNA for the CDR3 is TGTGCCAGCAGTTTATTCCGGGGGGCCGAGGATAATTCACCCCTCCACTTT. The encoded protein is CASSLFRGAEDNSPLHF.

Remarks on this clone: One end of the junction is discordant with germline, which a read error may explain. The V call is TRBV4-1, the J call TRBJ2-1; D remains unclear. Germline V lookup: CDR1 MGHRA, CDR2 YSYEKL. This CDR3 contains 15 residues. CDR3 nucleotide sequence: TGCGCCAGCAGTCAAGGGCTAGGAACCTACAATGAGCAGTTCTTC. Translated: CASSQGLGTYNEQFF.

This chain joins TRBV27 and TRBJ2-1; 9 bases line up with TRBD2. The CDR3 has 14 amino acids. Germline V gene lookup returns CDR1 MNHEY and CDR2 SMNVEV (reference sequence). V trimming: 6 bases; J trimming: 3 bases; junction bases outside the gene matches: 3. CDR3 in amino acids: CASSPSGVYNEQFF. Written as DNA, the CDR3 is TGTGCCAGCAGCCCTAGCGGGGTCTACAATGAGCAGTTCTTC.

V gene TRBV5-1 combines with J gene TRBJ1-1, with TRBD1 as a possible D gene (6 bases). From germline, CDR1 is SGHRS and CDR2 YFSETQ. Trimming took off 0 bases at V and 6 bases at J, with 9 bases between the two ends. The CDR3 runs to 13 residues. The CDR3 loop is CASSLEGGSEAFF. The CDR3 DNA reads as TGCGCCAGCAGCTTGGAGGGGGGATCTGAAGCTTTCTTT.

CDR3 in DNA: TGTGCCAGCAGTCTAGAAAGGATCTCTGGAAACACCATATATTTT. Translated: CASSLERISGNTIYF. The chain recombines TRBV11-2 with TRBJ1-3, with unresolved D. The germline V gene encodes CDR1 SGHAT and CDR2 FQNNGV. The CDR3 loop spans 15 amino acids. The V end lost 6 bases, the J end lost 0 bases, and 12 bases lay between the germline ends.